Shown below are 22 T cell receptor beta chains from a single sample sequenced in a study of vaccination effects on CD4 cells after COVID-19. Their cognate antigens are unknown. Antigen-specific CD4+ T cells were expanded with viral peptide pools in the ViraFEST assay before sequencing. The culture ran for nine to ten days, and then CD4+ T cells were isolated. Everyone in the study got two shots of either the BNT162b2 or mRNA-1273 vaccine. Only in-frame clones appear in the TCRdb table, and some are missing; sequencing was by immunoSEQ multiplex PCR. This repertoire shows about 80,000 clones, around four fifths found once; its top ten account for about 1%. Sequences were derived from CD4+ T cells from PBMCs cultured with HCoV-OC43 spike peptides, sampled after COVID-19 vaccination. Subset meaning: HCoV-OC43 spike overlapping peptide pool stimulation. Receptor source: a human donor who received a COVID-19 vaccine.

The CDR3 DNA reads TGCGCCAGCAGCCAAGTCTGGGGGCGAGAGGAGACCCAGTACTTC. Translation: CASSQVWGREETQYF. V is TRBV4-3 and J is TRBJ2-5; tentative D call: TRBD1 (6 bases). The length of the CDR3 is 15 residues. CDR1 is LGHNA, CDR2 YSLEER, per germline. V dropped 1 base and J dropped 5 bases, with 14 bases sitting between them.

In DNA form, the CDR3 reads TGTGCCAGCAGCCACATACCCACAGGGTTGGACTATGGCTACACCTTC. Encoded protein: CASSHIPTGLDYGYTF. The rearrangement joins TRBV6-2 or TRBV6-3 to TRBJ1-2; maybe TRBD1 (6 bases). V was shortened by 6 bases and J by 3 bases, with 20 bases between the two germline ends. This CDR3 comprises 16 residues. Per germline, CDR1 MNHEY and CDR2 SVGEGT.

The V call is TRBV24-1, the J call TRBJ2-5; 10 nucleotides agree with TRBD1. This CDR3 is 16 amino acids long. The V and J ends lost 4 bases and 4 bases, in that order; junction bases with no gene match: 8. Germline V gene sequence: CDR1 KGHDR, CDR2 SFDVKD. Here the CDR3 reads CATSDPGQGFGETQYF. CDR3 nucleotide sequence: TGTGCCACCAGTGACCCGGGACAGGGGTTTGGAGAGACCCAGTACTTC.

This clone was picked up a small number of times. The chain joins TRBV18 to TRBJ2-7, with a possible D match to TRBD1 (6 bases). CDR1 KGHSH and CDR2 LQKENI come from the germline V gene. This CDR3 has 13 amino acids. V was pared by 2 bases and J by 3 bases, with 8 bases between. The CDR3 is CASSPGTYYEQYV. DNA of the CDR3: TGTGCCAGCTCACCAGGGACATACTACGAGCAGTACGTC.

The chain recombines TRBV24-1 with TRBJ2-1, with 9 bases identical to TRBD2. V lost 6 bases to trimming and J lost 5 bases; unmatched junction nucleotides: 4. There are 14 residues in the CDR3. The V gene's germline CDR1 is KGHDR and CDR2 SFDVKD. CDR3 nucleotides: TGTGCCACCAGTCCTAGCGGGGCTAACAATGAGCAGTTCTTC. Protein: CATSPSGANNEQFF.

The chain joins TRBV18 to TRBJ1-6, with 7 bases lining up with TRBD1. The V gene end was trimmed by 8 bases and the J gene end by 7 bases; junction bases not matched to a gene: 14. CDR3 length: 16 amino acids. Germline lookup yields CDR1 KGHSH and CDR2 LQKENI. CDR3 DNA: TGTGCCAGCGCGACCGGGACAGCCAGTACCAATTCACCCCTCCACTTT. It codes for CASATGTASTNSPLHF.

This clone was counted once. This sequence joins TRBV28 and TRBJ2-3; D gene ambiguous. V was trimmed by 6 bases and J by 0 bases, leaving 4 bases between them. The CDR3 is made up of 12 amino acids. Per germline, CDR1 MDHEN and CDR2 SYDVKM. In DNA form, the CDR3 reads TGTGCCAGCAGACCTAGCACAGATACGCAGTATTTT. It codes for CASRPSTDTQYF.

This sequence joins TRBV18 and TRBJ1-5; no reliable D call. CDR1 is KGHSH and CDR2 is LQKENI in the germline V gene. The CDR3 consists of 13 residues. Trimming shortened V by 3 bases and J by 4 bases, and 7 bases separated the two germline ends. CDR3 amino acids: CASSPGVNQPQHF. The CDR3, as DNA: TGTGCCAGCTCACCGGGAGTTAATCAGCCCCAGCATTTT.

V usage is TRBV12-5 and J usage is TRBJ1-2; D not certain. The CDR3 is 10 residues long. The germline gives CDR1 LGHNT, CDR2 FRNRAP. The V and J ends lost 6 bases and 5 bases respectively, with 4 bases between them. The CDR3 protein is CASGEYGYTF. CDR3 nucleotides: TGTGCTAGTGGAGAGTATGGCTACACCTTC.

The chain joins TRBV5-1 to TRBJ1-4; D remains ambiguous. Germline CDR1 is SGHRS and CDR2 is YFSETQ. The CDR3 is made up of 15 amino acids. V lost 1 base to trimming and J lost 0 bases, with 7 bases between them. CDR3 in DNA: TGCGCCAGCAGCTTGAGTGCGGCAACTAATGAAAAACTGTTTTTT. This gives the protein CASSLSAATNEKLFF.

The V and J genes are TRBV5-1 and TRBJ2-5; no clear D. Germline lookup yields CDR1 SGHRS and CDR2 YFSETQ. CDR3 length equals 15 residues. V shed 1 base and J shed 1 base, with 11 bases lying between them. CDR3 amino acids: CASSLPTSAQETQYF. The CDR3 region has the DNA TGCGCCAGCAGCTTGCCCACATCGGCCCAAGAGACCCAGTACTTC.

This chain joins TRBV27 and TRBJ2-3; D gene uncertain. The length of the CDR3 is 17 residues. V dropped 7 bases and J dropped 0 bases, with 20 bases sitting between them. The germline CDR1 and CDR2 sequences are MNHEY and SMNVEV (reference sequence). The CDR3, as DNA: TGTGCCAGCACCCCCGATGGTAGTGTCTACAGCACAGATACGCAGTATTTT. It encodes CASTPDGSVYSTDTQYF.

The genes are TRBV6-4 and TRBJ1-2; TRBD1 agrees at 7 bases. V shed 0 bases and J 7 bases; nucleotides not matched to a gene: 2. The CDR3 consists of 13 residues. Germline V gives CDR1 MRHNA, CDR2 SNTAGT. The CDR3 DNA is TGTGCCAGCAGTGACTCGGGGACAGTTGGCTACACCTTC. Its protein product is CASSDSGTVGYTF.

CDR3 amino acids: CASRYDTLTEAFF. CDR3 sequence (DNA): TGTGCCAGCAGGTACGACACGCTCACTGAAGCTTTCTTT. The gene calls are TRBV6-5 and TRBJ1-1; D is undetermined. Germline V lookup: CDR1 MNHEY, CDR2 SVGAGI. The CDR3 sequence is 13 residues long. Trimming took 6 bases from V and 4 from J, leaving 12 bases between them.

The genes are TRBV6-5 and TRBJ1-6; D unresolved. The germline V gene encodes CDR1 MNHEY and CDR2 SVGAGI. Trimming took 4 bases from V and 1 from J, leaving 11 bases between them. The CDR3 loop spans 16 amino acids. The DNA of the CDR3 is TGTGCCAGCAGTTTATTTATGGGGTCCTATAATTCACCCCTCCACTTT. Translated, it gives CASSLFMGSYNSPLHF.

The chain recombines TRBV19 with TRBJ2-1; D may match TRBD1 or TRBD2 (5 bases each). Deletions cut 4 bases from V and 0 bases from J, with 13 bases between. The CDR3 length is 16 residues. CDR1 and CDR2 from the germline V gene are LNHDA and SQIVND (reference sequence). The CDR3 loop reads CASSTQGTSSYNEQFF. DNA for the CDR3: TGTGCCAGTAGTACTCAAGGGACGAGCTCCTACAATGAGCAGTTCTTC.

This chain links TRBV27 with TRBJ1-1, with D unresolved. The CDR3 has 13 residues. Trimming took 3 bases from V and 1 from J, leaving 6 bases between them. Germline V CDR1 and CDR2: MNHEY, SMNVEV (reference sequence). The CDR3 DNA follows: TGTGCCAGCAGTTTTATGAGGAACACTGAAGCTTTCTTT. It translates to CASSFMRNTEAFF.

The chain recombines TRBV5-1 with TRBJ1-5; D is uncertain. The ends were cut back, 0 bases at V and 8 bases at J, with 9 bases in the middle. CDR3 length: 13 residues. Germline CDR1 reads SGHRS; CDR2 reads YFSETQ. CDR3 region: CASSLGTGEPQHF. The CDR3 bases are TGCGCCAGCAGCTTGGGAACTGGAGAGCCCCAGCATTTT.

The chain has TRBV9 and TRBJ1-1; D uncertain. Trimming left V 7 bases short and J 4 bases short, with 14 bases between. The CDR3 loop spans 13 amino acids. Per the germline V gene, CDR1 is SGDLS and CDR2 is YYNGEE. The CDR3 DNA is TGTGCCAGCGCTGGCGGGCGAGGCACTGAAGCTTTCTTT. This translates into CASAGGRGTEAFF.

The rearrangement uses TRBV28 and TRBJ1-6, with 9 bases aligning to TRBD1. CDR3 length: 17 amino acids. From germline, CDR1 is MDHEN and CDR2 SYDVKM. Trimming took 7 bases from V and 3 from J; bases not matched to a gene: 10. The CDR3 coding sequence is TGTGCCAGCACCGGGACAGGGTTTTGGTACTATAATTCACCCCTCCACTTT. Translated, it gives CASTGTGFWYYNSPLHF.

A single count supports this clone. V and J are TRBV5-4 and TRBJ1-3, with TRBD1 matching 7 bases. V was clipped by 4 bases and J by 1 base; unmatched bases: 2. CDR3 length equals 14 residues. CDR1 and CDR2 (germline): SGHNT, YYREEE (reference sequence). CDR3 loop: CASSQQGSGNTIYF. In DNA form, the CDR3 reads TGTGCCAGCAGCCAACAGGGGTCTGGAAACACCATATATTTT.

This chain joins TRBV6-2 or TRBV6-3 and TRBJ1-2; D possibly corresponds to TRBD1 (5 bases). V lost 2 bases to trimming and J lost 4 bases, with 14 bases between them. The germline CDR1 and CDR2 sequences are MNHEY and SVGEGT. CDR3 size: 15 residues. The chain's CDR3 is CASSYDRRYRYGYTF. CDR3 DNA: TGTGCCAGCAGTTACGACAGACGATACCGCTATGGCTACACCTTC.